The T cell receptor (beta chain) described here comes from a study of blood T cell repertoires in COVID-19 (dated by TCRdb to about 2020). Regarding the study in general: Samples from collaborators originated in the United States, Italy and Spain and spanned both the acute and convalescent phases of COVID-19. Where available, HLA class I and class II types were obtained from metadata supplied by the sample provider rather than from assay-based typing. The dataset comprised deeply sampled blood TCRbeta repertoires from subjects exposed to, actively infected with, or recovered from COVID-19. The prospective study material was composed of cDNA or gDNA derived from T cells, B-cell-depleted T cells, or PBMCs. The repertoires were released in a freely available public database intended as a resource for research on the immune response to SARS-CoV-2. Nearly every sample came with metadata listing a de-identified subject ID, COVID-19 status, age in years and sex. Samples came from the ongoing ImmuneRACE study (first 160 participants) plus 1,254 subjects from 6 global collaborators.

Of note for this clone: Its antigen is not yet known. Within one base of it there is no much larger clone, and no base qualities were kept.

The immunoSEQ Assay, a bias-controlled multiplex PCR, was used to amplify TCRbeta CDR3 regions from genomic DNA. The study's own analysis went as follows. The number of nucleated cells in each sample was estimated from the amplification of reference gene primers within the assay. Sequence reads were collapsed and filtered to measure the absolute abundance of every unique TCRbeta CDR3 rearrangement. For each sample, productive Simpson clonality was calculated by taking the square root of Simpson's diversity index across productive rearrangements. This immuneACCESS table, as held by TCRdb, lists in-frame sequences with V and J called but not all clones. Of the missing ones, under half trace to an unresolved V gene in checked studies; the others have no known cause. V and J calls and clone size follow that table, whereas D and trimming were derived from the DNA. The sample has approximately 200,000 clones on record, over 80% of them singletons. The ten largest account for about 4.9% of the sample.

The collaborating institutions used their own protocols to collect whole blood in K2EDTA tubes. For TCRbeta analysis, collaborators shipped samples in one of three forms: frozen whole blood, isolated PBMCs, or DNA extracted from either of those sample types. Its CDR3 holds 14 amino acids, cysteine through phenylalanine. Only CDR3 DNA is held: 42 bases, read in frame from base 1. V gives up 9 bases and J gives up 5 bases, and the segment between their germline ends measures 16 bases. CDR1 and CDR2 are drawn from the germline V gene: MNHEY, SVGAGI. Overall study results and their limits: The amount of clinical and demographic metadata varied by source and participant and was provided uncurated.

The receptor comes from a woman younger than 45 with acute or convalescent COVID-19. The sequenced sample consisted of peripheral blood. Recombination linked TRBV6-5 to TRBJ1-4, with TRBD1 perhaps the D gene, on 6 matching bases. The nucleotide sequence reads as follows: TGTGCCAGGTCACGGGGGGGGCAAAATGAAAAACTGTTTTTT. It translates to CARSRGGQNEKLFF.